The 22 T cell receptor beta chains reported below all come from one sample, sequenced in a study of shared clonotypes between healthy human individuals. Sequencing was performed with immunoSEQ multiplex PCR; in TCRdb, only in-frame clones are kept and a portion is missing. The sample gives millions of clones, about 92% of which show up once; roughly 0.14% is in the top ten. Specimen: naive CD4+ T cells sorted from blood. Subset here: CD45RA+ positively selected. The receptor set was obtained from a man aged 18-30 years in good health.

The gene calls are TRBV11-2 and TRBJ2-3, with 7 bases fitting TRBD1. The germline CDR1 and CDR2 sequences are SGHAT and FQNNGV. Trimming took 2 bases from V and 5 from J; bases not matched to a gene: 7. CDR3 length equals 15 residues. For the CDR3, the DNA is TGTGCCAGCAGCTTAACGGGGACAGCACAAGATACGCAGTATTTT. Translated, it gives CASSLTGTAQDTQYF.

This clone was seen more than once but under ten times. The chain uses TRBV4-1 and TRBJ1-4; D call uncertain. The CDR3 has 13 residues. The V end was cut by 0 bases, the J end by 8 bases, with 7 bases between. CDR1 is MGHRA, CDR2 YSYEKL, per germline. The CDR3 region is CASSQDTGEKLFF. The CDR3 DNA is TGCGCCAGCAGCCAAGATACGGGCGAAAAACTGTTTTTT.

V is TRBV5-1 and J is TRBJ2-1, with TRBD1 as a possible D gene (5 bases). The CDR3 spans 15 residues. The V gene's germline CDR1 is SGHRS and CDR2 YFSETQ. V lost 1 base and J 4 bases, leaving 12 bases between the germline ends. CDR3 DNA: TGCGCCAGCAGCTTGTTAGCCGGACAATACAATGAGCAGTTCTTC. It specifies CASSLLAGQYNEQFF.

As DNA, the CDR3 is TGCGCCAGCAGCCAAGATCTCTGGGTTAATGGGGGAAAACTGTTTTTT. Protein: CASSQDLWVNGGKLFF. The rearrangement uses TRBV4-3 and TRBJ1-4; perhaps TRBD1 as D (5 bases). With 0 bases removed from V and 10 bases from J, the gap between germline ends came to 18 bases. Germline lookup yields CDR1 LGHNA and CDR2 YSLEER. CDR3 length: 16 amino acids.

Worth noting for this clone: Other DNA sequences within the sample encode an identical CDR3. This rearrangement joins TRBV6-5 to TRBJ2-2; D gene uncertain. Trimming cost V 2 bases and J 2 bases, with 0 bases left between them. The CDR3 extends over 12 amino acids. Germline CDR1 and CDR2: MNHEY and SVGAGI. The CDR3 spells CASSYNTGELFF. The CDR3 DNA is TGTGCCAGCAGTTACAACACCGGGGAGCTGTTTTTT.

Remarks on this clone: In the same sample, other DNA sequences code for this CDR3. Written as DNA, the CDR3 is TGTGCCAGTAGTATCGGCGGAGCCTACGAGCAGTACTTC. Its protein product is CASSIGGAYEQYF. The chain employs TRBV19 and TRBJ2-7; D gene ambiguous. This CDR3 has 13 residues. V shed 3 bases and J shed 2 bases, with 8 bases lying between them. The V gene's germline CDR1 is LNHDA and CDR2 SQIVND (reference sequence).

The chain employs TRBV6-6 and TRBJ2-5, with a tentative D call TRBD1 (7 bases). V was pared by 6 bases and J by 3 bases, with 8 bases between. The CDR3 is made up of 12 amino acids. From germline, CDR1 is MNHNY and CDR2 SVGAGI (reference sequence). CDR3 sequence reads: CASSRGEETQYF. CDR3 in DNA: TGTGCCAGCAGCAGGGGGGAAGAGACCCAGTACTTC.

V usage is TRBV9 and J usage is TRBJ1-3; D not certain. V lost 4 bases, J lost 4 bases, and 9 bases lay in between. The germline V gene encodes CDR1 SGDLS and CDR2 YYNGEE. This CDR3 has 13 residues. The CDR3 protein is CASSKLLGNTIYF. The CDR3 bases are TGTGCCAGCAGCAAACTACTCGGAAACACCATATATTTT.

This chain links TRBV4-1 with TRBJ2-3, with no clear D. Germline V gene sequence: CDR1 MGHRA, CDR2 YSYEKL. Between the trimmed V and J ends, which lost 5 bases and 0 bases, there was a span of 9 bases. This CDR3 spans 14 amino acids. The CDR3 spells CASSEIGSTDTQYF. CDR3 coding DNA: TGCGCCAGCAGCGAAATAGGGAGCACAGATACGCAGTATTTT.

This chain joins TRBV7-2 and TRBJ2-7; D possibly matches TRBD1 or TRBD2 (6 bases each). The ends were cut back, 5 bases at V and 6 bases at J, with 14 bases in the middle. Germline values: CDR1 SGHTA, CDR2 FQGNSA. The CDR3 spans 13 residues. The CDR3 DNA is TGTGCCAGCAGCCCGGGGGCGGCTTCCGAGCAGTACTTC. Translation: CASSPGAASEQYF.

The chain is built from TRBV10-1 and TRBJ2-7; 8 nucleotides match TRBD1. V dropped 6 bases and J dropped 6; count of bases not matched to a gene: 10. In germline, CDR1 is WNHNN, CDR2 SYGVQD (reference sequence). The CDR3 spans 14 residues. The CDR3 DNA follows: TGCGCCAGCAGCGCAGACAGGGGTTCGGCCGAGCAGTACTTC. It is translated as CASSADRGSAEQYF.

J is TRBJ1-4 and V is TRBV5-5; D perhaps matches TRBD1 (6 bases). The CDR3 extends over 14 amino acids. The ends were cut back, 3 bases at V and 14 bases at J, with 20 bases in the middle. Germline V lookup: CDR1 SGHKS, CDR2 YYEKEE (reference sequence). Written as DNA, the CDR3 is TGTGCCAGCAGCTCGGGGGGCCTTACAGGGAACCTGTTTTTT. This encodes CASSSGGLTGNLFF.

This sequence joins TRBV4-1 and TRBJ2-2; D not resolved. The CDR3 is made up of 16 amino acids. CDR1 is MGHRA and CDR2 is YSYEKL in the germline V gene. The V and J ends lost 3 bases and 0 bases respectively, with 11 bases between them. The CDR3 is CASSQFIDPNTGELFF. The CDR3 DNA follows: TGCGCCAGCAGCCAGTTTATAGACCCGAACACCGGGGAGCTGTTTTTT.

The genes are TRBV18 and TRBJ2-7, with 11 bases fitting TRBD1. CDR1 and CDR2 (germline): KGHSH, LQKENI. V shed 6 bases, J shed 3 bases, and the junction held 4 bases outside the gene matches. CDR3 length equals 14 residues. CDR3 DNA: TGTGCCAGCTCGCGGACAGGGGGCTTCTACGAGCAGTACTTC. Its translation is CASSRTGGFYEQYF.

V usage is TRBV6-6 and J usage is TRBJ1-2, with D possibly being TRBD1 (5 bases). V was shortened by 0 bases and J by 2 bases, with 13 bases between the two germline ends. Germline assignment: CDR1 MNHNY and CDR2 SVGAGI (reference sequence). This CDR3 comprises 16 residues. The CDR3 region is CASSYSRSAGNYGYTF. The CDR3 DNA is TGTGCCAGCAGTTACTCGAGGTCGGCAGGGAACTATGGCTACACCTTC.

The CDR3 DNA reads as TGCGCCAGCAGCCAAGATTTCTGGGCCGGGCAGCGGGGAAATGAGCAGTTCTTC. Protein product: CASSQDFWAGQRGNEQFF. The chain uses TRBV4-3 and TRBJ2-1; 7 bases are shared with TRBD2. V lost 0 bases, J lost 7 bases, and 15 bases stayed unmatched. The germline CDR1 and CDR2 sequences are LGHNA and YSLEER. The CDR3 is 18 amino acids.

The CDR3: CAGLAGNGDTQYF. The CDR3 region has the DNA TGTGCCGGACTAGCAGGGAATGGAGATACGCAGTATTTT. The rearrangement links TRBV18 to TRBJ2-3; 8 bases line up with TRBD2. After removal of 11 bases from V and 5 bases from J, the junction contained 9 bases not matched to a gene. The CDR3 is 13 amino acids. The germline V gene encodes CDR1 KGHSH and CDR2 LQKENI.

The rearrangement joins TRBV7-3 to TRBJ2-3; the D gene is possibly TRBD2 (5 bases). The CDR3 contains 13 residues. Germline CDR1 and CDR2: SGHTA and FQGTGA. The ends were cut back, 3 bases at V and 4 bases at J, with 8 bases in the middle. The CDR3 DNA reads as TGTGCCAGCAGCTTTACTAGGGCAGATACGCAGTATTTT. This sequence encodes CASSFTRADTQYF.

The chain uses TRBV13 and TRBJ2-7, with 14 bases that match TRBD2. The CDR3 spans 19 residues. From germline, CDR1 is PRHDT and CDR2 FYEKMQ (reference sequence). With 0 bases clipped from V and 2 bases from J, the junction kept 9 bases outside the gene matches. CDR3 in DNA: TGTGCCAGCAGCTTAGGCTGGGACGCGGGACTAGCGGGGGCCTACGAGCAGTACTTC. Protein product: CASSLGWDAGLAGAYEQYF.

This chain links TRBV2 with TRBJ1-1; 7 bases match TRBD1. The length of the CDR3 is 14 residues. Germline V CDR1 and CDR2: SNHLY, FYNNEI. J gave up 0 bases and V 7 bases, and 5 bases lay outside the gene matches. CDR3 residues: CASKTQGVNTEAFF. CDR3 DNA sequence: TGTGCCAGCAAGACCCAGGGGGTGAACACTGAAGCTTTCTTT.

The V and J genes are TRBV2 and TRBJ2-1; 14 bases are a match to TRBD2. This CDR3 region has 19 residues. Per germline, CDR1 SNHLY and CDR2 FYNNEI. J lost 0 bases, V lost 5 bases, and 9 bases had no gene match. CDR3 sequence reads: CASSHAGTSGRPSYNEQFF. The DNA of the CDR3 is TGTGCCAGCAGTCATGCGGGGACTAGCGGGAGACCCTCCTACAATGAGCAGTTCTTC.

The chain couples TRBV19 to TRBJ2-7; 10 bases agree with TRBD2. The CDR3 contains 15 residues. Germline-derived CDR1 and CDR2 are LNHDA and SQIVND (reference sequence). Trimming removed 11 bases from V and 1 base from J; junction bases left unmatched: 11. The CDR3 loop is CAFDGVAGGSYEQYF. In DNA, the CDR3 is TGTGCCTTTGACGGGGTAGCGGGGGGTTCCTACGAGCAGTACTTC.